The TCR beta chain described here comes from a study of blood T cells in healthy people across ages. General study results and limits: Aged donors had fewer naive CD4+ cells and lower diversity than long-lived donors.

Germline CDR1 ENHRY, CDR2 SYGVKD. Trimming pared 4 bases from V and 7 bases from J, leaving 14 bases between. CDR3 length: 13 amino acids. On this clonotype: Its target is unknown.

Through a sample-barcoded 5' primer and a J-beta primer mix, a second PCR was run for about 7 to 12 cycles. A single record per CDR3 protein comes from TCRdb applying MiXCR to the 5' RACE reads. The sample has about a million distinct CDR3 sequences, approximately 38% seen once. V and J are TRBV10-3 and TRBJ2-7; tentatively, D is TRBD2 (7 bases). The clonotype was recovered from a man between 18 and 35 years old in good health. Sequencing used blood. The CDR3 coding sequence is TGTGCCATCAGTGCGGGGGGCCGCAATGAGCAGTACTTC. Encoded protein: CAISAGGRNEQYF.